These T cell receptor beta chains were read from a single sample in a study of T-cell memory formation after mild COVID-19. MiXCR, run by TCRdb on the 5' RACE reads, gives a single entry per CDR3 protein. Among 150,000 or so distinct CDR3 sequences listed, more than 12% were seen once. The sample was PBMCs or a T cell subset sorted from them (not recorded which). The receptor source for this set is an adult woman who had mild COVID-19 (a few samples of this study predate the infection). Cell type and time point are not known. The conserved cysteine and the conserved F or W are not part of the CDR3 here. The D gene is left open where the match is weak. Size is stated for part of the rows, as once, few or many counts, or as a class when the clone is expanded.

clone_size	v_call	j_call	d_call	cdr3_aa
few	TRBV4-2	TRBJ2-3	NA	ASSRSRLADTQY
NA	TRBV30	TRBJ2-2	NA	AWSGISTGELF
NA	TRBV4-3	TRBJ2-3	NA	ASSQGWAPLPDTQY
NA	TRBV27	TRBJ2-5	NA	ASSLSFQGYQETQY
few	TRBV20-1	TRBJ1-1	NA	SARGLTGAF
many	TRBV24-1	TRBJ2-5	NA	ATSDAQGSGETQY
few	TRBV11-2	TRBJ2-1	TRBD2	ASSSGLIAGVYEQF
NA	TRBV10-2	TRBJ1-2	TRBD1	ASKRLGTGADGYT
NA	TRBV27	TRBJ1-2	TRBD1	ASRRGGPNLYGYT
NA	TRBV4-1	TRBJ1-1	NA	ASSQEAGNIEAF
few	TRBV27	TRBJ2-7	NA	ASRPIDFFPSYEQY
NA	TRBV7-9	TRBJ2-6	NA	ASRKGANVLT
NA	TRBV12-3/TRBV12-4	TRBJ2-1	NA	ASTRQAGSYNEQF
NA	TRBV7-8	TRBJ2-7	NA	ASSHRDFYEQY
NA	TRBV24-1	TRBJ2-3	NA	ATSAAWSKGGKAGTQY
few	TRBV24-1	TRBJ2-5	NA	ATSDSGVETQY
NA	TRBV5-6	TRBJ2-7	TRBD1	ASSLATGTVSYEQY
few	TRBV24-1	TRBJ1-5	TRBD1	ATSDKFRDRGDQPQH
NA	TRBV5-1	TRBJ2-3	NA	ASSLEQDTDTQY
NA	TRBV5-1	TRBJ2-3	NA	ASSFSGEDTQY
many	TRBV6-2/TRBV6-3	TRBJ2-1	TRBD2	ASSYSGGLAGVRNEQF
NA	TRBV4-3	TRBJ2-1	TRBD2	ASSQDAGGREYFYNEQF
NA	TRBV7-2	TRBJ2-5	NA	ASNQGQETQY
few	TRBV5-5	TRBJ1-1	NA	ASSYNLQPSGMNTEAF
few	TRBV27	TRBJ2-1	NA	ASSLSKGSYNEQF
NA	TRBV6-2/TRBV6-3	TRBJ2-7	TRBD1	ASSYRTGQFSYEQY
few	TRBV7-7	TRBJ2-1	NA	ASSNGTYHNEQF
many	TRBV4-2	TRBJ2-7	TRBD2	ASSQGSSGGYEQY
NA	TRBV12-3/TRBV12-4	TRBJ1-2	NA	ASSLDGSYYGYT
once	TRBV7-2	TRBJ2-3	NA	ASSFSSDTQY
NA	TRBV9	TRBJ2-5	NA	ASSVATAAQETQY
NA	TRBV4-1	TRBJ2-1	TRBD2	ASREHRASGGYNEQF
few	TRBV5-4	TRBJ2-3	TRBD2	ASSLRPREGTQY
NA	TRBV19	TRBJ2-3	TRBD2	ASSIWTSGTDTQY
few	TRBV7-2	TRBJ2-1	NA	ASTLWGNEQF
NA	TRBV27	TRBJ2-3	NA	ASSLRDGGIAGDTQY
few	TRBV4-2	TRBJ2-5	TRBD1	ASSQFLRGGFETQY
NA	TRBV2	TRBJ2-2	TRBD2	ASSPPPQRGTGELF
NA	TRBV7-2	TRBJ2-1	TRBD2	ASSPTGTRDKDEQF
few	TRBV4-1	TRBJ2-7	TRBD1	ASRIGQGAYEQY
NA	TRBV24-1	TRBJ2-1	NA	ATSEVSEQF